A selection of T cell receptor beta chains follows, all from one sample in a study of shared clonotypes between healthy human individuals. TCRdb keeps only in-frame clones here, not all; method: immunoSEQ multiplex PCR. This repertoire shows approximately 2.4 million clones, approximately 95% found once; its top ten account for about 0.13%. Sequencing used naive CD4+ T cells sorted from blood. These receptors all stem from a man aged 18 to 35 in good health. Each CDR3 is given with its conserved first and last residue. A D gene is named only where the DNA matches it firmly. Clone sizes are given selectively: once, few, many, or a class where the clone is expanded.

>.|TRBJ2-2|.|TRBV19
TGTGCCAGTAGGGATCAGGGAGTCACCGGGGAGCTGTTTTTT
CASRDQGVTGELFF
>.|TRBJ1-1|.|TRBV7-3
TGTGCCAGCAGCTTAGGGGCAGGGCAGATGAACACTGAAGCTTTCTTT
CASSLGAGQMNTEAFF
>.|TRBJ2-1|.|TRBV6-5
TGTGCCAGCAGCCCCGGGACTCCCACGCTCAGCGAGCAGTTCTTC
CASSPGTPTLSEQFF
>.|TRBJ2-6|TRBD1|TRBV19
TGTGCCAGTAGTAGAGGACAGGGAACTGGGGCCAACGTCCTGACTTTC
CASSRGQGTGANVLTF
>.|TRBJ1-4|.|TRBV7-9
TGTGCCAGCAGCAAGGGTGACAACAGCCGGGAAAAACTGTTTTTT
CASSKGDNSREKLFF
>.|TRBJ1-2|TRBD1|TRBV6-1
TGTGCCAGTACTTTCGGGACAGGGGACTATGGCTACACCTTC
CASTFGTGDYGYTF
>.|TRBJ1-2|TRBD1|TRBV28
TGTGCCAGCAGACTTGACAGGGGGGCCTATGGCTACACCTTC
CASRLDRGAYGYTF
>.|TRBJ2-1|TRBD2|TRBV5-8
TGTGCCAGCAGCTCCCGACTAGCGGGAGGCCATGAGCAGTTCTTC
CASSSRLAGGHEQFF
>.|TRBJ2-7|TRBD1|TRBV30
TGTGCCTGGTCGACAGGGGGGAGCTCCTACGAGCAGTACTTC
CAWSTGGSSYEQYF
>once|TRBJ1-1|.|TRBV5-4
TGTGCCAGCAGCCCCATCGGGTACACTGAAGCTTTCTTT
CASSPIGYTEAFF
>.|TRBJ2-3|.|TRBV27
TGTGCCAGCAGTTTCTCTGGGCAGCGAAGCACAGATACGCAGTATTTT
CASSFSGQRSTDTQYF
>few|TRBJ1-1|.|TRBV9
TGTGCCAGCAGCGTAGAAGGGAGGGGGACTGAAGCTTTCTTT
CASSVEGRGTEAFF
>.|TRBJ1-2|TRBD1|TRBV6-5
TGTGCCAGCAGTCGTCTCAGGGGGAACTATGGCTACACCTTC
CASSRLRGNYGYTF
>.|TRBJ2-3|TRBD2|TRBV6-1
TGTGCCAGCAGTGTAACGGGAGGGGCAGATACGCAGTATTTT
CASSVTGGADTQYF
>.|TRBJ2-5|TRBD2|TRBV18
TGTGCCAGCTCACCACGCACTAGCGGGGGAGAGACCCAGTACTTC
CASSPRTSGGETQYF
>.|TRBJ2-7|TRBD2|TRBV19
TGTGCCAGTAGACCTACTAGCGGGGGCTCCTACGAGCAGTACTTC
CASRPTSGGSYEQYF
>.|TRBJ1-4|.|TRBV10-2
TGCGCCAGCAGTGAGCCCTTCAAGAATCCTAATGAAAAACTGTTTTTT
CASSEPFKNPNEKLFF
>.|TRBJ2-2|TRBD2|TRBV11-3
TGTGCCAGCAGCCCTAGCGGGACTCTAGCGAGAACCGGGGAGCTGTTTTTT
CASSPSGTLARTGELFF
>.|TRBJ1-6|.|TRBV18
TGTGCCAGCTCTCCGGGATTACCTGCGAATTCACCCCTCCACTTT
CASSPGLPANSPLHF
>.|TRBJ1-4|.|TRBV6-6
TGTGCCAGCATCCCAAGCGGGAGCTCTAATGAAAAACTGTTTTTT
CASIPSGSSNEKLFF
>.|TRBJ2-7|.|TRBV30
TGTGCCTGGAGTTCCCGTTTCTCGGAGCAGTACTTC
CAWSSRFSEQYF
>few|TRBJ1-6|.|TRBV7-2
TGTGCCAGCAGCTTAGCGTGGGGGACTTCACCCCTCCACTTT
CASSLAWGTSPLHF
>.|TRBJ1-5|.|TRBV11-2
TGTGCCAGCAGCTTAGCAGGAGGGAGCAATCAGCCCCAGCATTTT
CASSLAGGSNQPQHF
>.|TRBJ1-1|TRBD1|TRBV18
TGTGCCAGCTCAGCCGGGACAGGGTTGACTGAAGCTTTCTTT
CASSAGTGLTEAFF
>.|TRBJ2-1|.|TRBV5-8
TGTGCCAGCAGCTTGCAGCGGATATACTACAATGAGCAGTTCTTC
CASSLQRIYYNEQFF
>.|TRBJ2-5|.|TRBV6-5
TGTGCCAGCGGTCTACGGGATTGGGAAGAGACCCAGTACTTC
CASGLRDWEETQYF
>.|TRBJ2-7|TRBD2|TRBV4-1
TGCGCCAGCAGCCAAGAGCCAGGACTAGTGTACTACGAGCAGTACTTC
CASSQEPGLVYYEQYF
>.|TRBJ2-3|TRBD1|TRBV19
TGTGCCAGTAGTACGACAGGGACAAATTCAGATACGCAGTATTTT
CASSTTGTNSDTQYF
>.|TRBJ2-5|TRBD1|TRBV28
TGTGCCAGCAGTTTATCGACAGGGAAAGAGACCCAGTACTTC
CASSLSTGKETQYF
>.|TRBJ2-2|.|TRBV5-4
TGTGCCAGCAGCTTGGACCCAACGAACACCGGGGAGCTGTTTTTT
CASSLDPTNTGELFF
>.|TRBJ1-1|.|TRBV6-5
TGTGCCAGCAGTTACGCTCAGAACACTGAAGCTTTCTTT
CASSYAQNTEAFF
>.|TRBJ2-3|.|TRBV20-1
TGCAGTGCTAGCGACACAGATACGCAGTATTTT
CSASDTDTQYF
>.|TRBJ2-5|TRBD1|TRBV18
TGTGCCAGCTCACCGAAACGGACAGGGAAAGAAGAGACCCAGTACTTC
CASSPKRTGKEETQYF
>.|TRBJ1-1|.|TRBV4-2
TGTGCCAGCAGCCAAGCGGGGCGGACTGAAGCTTTCTTT
CASSQAGRTEAFF
>.|TRBJ2-7|.|TRBV7-3
TGTGCCAGCAGCCCGAACGGATTCACCCCCGGGGACGAGCAGTACTTC
CASSPNGFTPGDEQYF
>.|TRBJ2-5|.|TRBV9
TGTGCCAGCAGCGTAGGGGGTGGTAGGGGCGGAGAGACCCAGTACTTC
CASSVGGGRGGETQYF
>.|TRBJ2-7|TRBD1|TRBV11-2
TGTGCCAGCAGCTTACAGCCGGTCCGGGACAGGGGTTACGAGCAGTACTTC
CASSLQPVRDRGYEQYF
>few|TRBJ2-7|.|TRBV18
TGTGCCAGCTCACCAGGGGTTGACTACGAGCAGTACTTC
CASSPGVDYEQYF
>.|TRBJ1-1|TRBD1|TRBV2
TGTGCCAGCAGCCGAACAGGGGGCGGGGGAGCTTTCTTT
CASSRTGGGGAFF
>.|TRBJ1-2|.|TRBV6-6
TGTGCCGTCCAGGCGGCGGGCCGCTATGGCTACACCTTC
CAVQAAGRYGYTF
>.|TRBJ2-3|.|TRBV10-1
TGCGCACAAGACGGTAACACAGATACGCAGTATTTT
CAQDGNTDTQYF